The entry below describes one T cell receptor (beta chain). The antigen is not known. CDR1 and CDR2 from the germline V gene are MNHNS and SASEGT. V was pared by 2 bases and J by 5 bases, with 3 bases between. There are 11 residues in the CDR3. This record comes from a study of beta chain features in type 1 diabetes. Findings of the study overall: The study found moderately but significantly shorter TCRB CDR3s in all four CD4+ subsets of Type 1 diabetes patients.

The entirety of the isolated RNA underwent reverse transcription, so expressed TCRB transcripts were sequenced. Using immunoSEQ multiplex PCR, the repertoire was profiled, and TCRdb retains in-frame clones only, with some absent. The data show hundreds of thousands of clones, with 30% seen just once and 0.06% to 0.07% held by the top ten. This sequence was found in a man younger than 35 in good health. The chain recombines TRBV6-1 with TRBJ1-1; D ambiguous. Sample: naive CD4+ T cells from blood. The CDR3 region is CASSEWTEAFF. In DNA form, the CDR3 reads TGTGCCAGCAGTGAATGGACTGAAGCTTTCTTT.